Given below is one TCR beta chain in context. Repertoires were generated with immunoSEQ multiplex PCR, while TCRdb's copy carries only in-frame clones and drops some. The table has 20,000 to 30,000 clones, about nine tenths seen once. This entry comes from a study of blood T cell repertoires in COVID-19. V shed 8 bases and J 3 bases; nucleotides not matched to a gene: 4. CDR3 length: 12 amino acids. The V gene's germline CDR1 is SQVTM and CDR2 ANQGSEA. The receptor was derived from a human donor in a cohort sampled during active COVID-19. The sample was peripheral blood. V and J are TRBV29-1 and TRBJ2-4, with 7 bases fitting TRBD1. The CDR3 sequence: CSHTGVKNIQYF. Here the CDR3 DNA reads TGCAGCCATACAGGGGTCAAAAACATTCAGTACTTC. The full variable domain, with the rest looked up from reference TRBV29-1 and TRBJ2-4, is SAVISQKPSRDICQRGTSLTIQCQVDSQVTMMFWYRQQPGQSLTLIATANQGSEATYESGFVIDKFPISRPNLTFSTLTVSNMSPEDSSIYLCSHTGVKNIQYFGAGTRLSVL.